Presented here are 21 T cell receptor beta chains from one specimen sequenced in a study of T cells in Graves' hyperthyroidism and ophthalmopathy. RNA transcripts provided the source from which TCR beta CDR3 regions were amplified. First-round RT-PCR targeting the TCR CDR3 was performed with the HTBI primer set. TCRdb reprocessed the multiplex PCR reads via MiXCR and lists one record per CDR3 protein. The sample lists 750,000 to 950,000 distinct CDR3 sequences, 35% to 45% occurring once. Sequencing used blood. Every receptor here comes from a young man with Graves' hyperthyroidism.

Note on this clonotype: At one of its ends the junction is not consistent with the germline gene, which may arise from a read error. The chain is built from TRBV9 and TRBJ1-4; perhaps TRBD1 as D (6 bases). From germline, CDR1 is SGDLS and CDR2 YYNGEE. The CDR3 runs 15 residues. The DNA for the CDR3 is TGCGCCAGCAGTCCGAAACAGGGAACTAATGAAAAACTGTTTTTT. Encoded protein: CASSPKQGTNEKLFF.

To note about this clonotype: A much larger clone differs from this one at a single base, so this may be a read error. The chain couples TRBV20-1 to TRBJ1-1; perhaps TRBD1 as D (6 bases). V was trimmed by 7 bases and J by 1 base, leaving 13 bases between them. Per the germline V gene, CDR1 is DFQATT and CDR2 is SNEGSKA (reference sequence). The CDR3 length is 13 residues. In nucleotides, the CDR3 is TGCAGTGGGGATAGGGGGGCGAACACTGAAGCTTTCTTT. It is translated as CSGDRGANTEAFF.

This clonotype came up many times. The rearrangement links TRBV7-6 to TRBJ2-7, with D unresolved. With 0 bases removed from V and 9 bases from J, the gap between germline ends came to 15 bases. CDR1 and CDR2 (germline): SGHVS, FNYEAQ. CDR3 size: 14 residues. CDR3 DNA: TGTGCCAGCAGCTTAGCGAGTAAGGACGTTAGGCAGTACTTC. It is translated as CASSLASKDVRQYF.

The rearrangement joins TRBV5-1 to TRBJ2-5; no clear D. Trimming removed 3 bases from V and 5 bases from J, with 11 bases in between. The CDR3 is 13 amino acids. Germline V lookup: CDR1 SGHRS, CDR2 YFSETQ. The CDR3 protein is CASSWTKGETQYF. CDR3 nucleotide sequence: TGCGCCAGCAGCTGGACCAAGGGCGAGACCCAGTACTTC.

The chain carries TRBV11-2 and TRBJ2-5; D gene ambiguous. CDR3 length: 14 amino acids. Germline-derived CDR1 and CDR2 are SGHAT and FQNNGV. The germline V and J ends were trimmed by 1 base and 5 bases, with 11 bases remaining between them. The CDR3 loop reads CASSLAPKMETQYF. In DNA form, the CDR3 reads TGTGCCAGCAGCTTAGCTCCCAAGATGGAGACCCAGTACTTC.

The J gene is TRBJ1-2, the V gene TRBV5-6; possible D gene TRBD1, 5 bases. The V and J ends lost 2 bases and 0 bases respectively, with 11 bases between them. This CDR3 is 15 amino acids long. Germline CDR1 is SGHDT and CDR2 is YYEEEE. The CDR3 sequence: CASSLRGAANYGYTF. The CDR3 DNA is TGTGCCAGCAGCTTACGGGGCGCTGCTAACTATGGCTACACCTTC.

V gene TRBV12-3 or TRBV12-4 combines with J gene TRBJ1-5; the D gene is possibly TRBD1 (6 bases). Trimming removed 1 base at V and 11 bases at J, with 18 bases between. The length of the CDR3 is 15 residues. The DNA for the CDR3 is TGTGCCAGCAGTTTAGGAGGTGGGGGCTGGGGAGCCCAGCATTTT. Translating it yields CASSLGGGGWGAQHF.

This chain uses TRBV10-3 with TRBJ1-1; D possibly corresponds to TRBD1 (5 bases). The CDR3 loop spans 15 amino acids. CDR1 is ENHRY and CDR2 is SYGVKD in the germline V gene. With 10 bases removed from V and 5 bases from J, the gap between germline ends came to 23 bases. CDR3 nucleotides: TGTGCCACTCACCCCATGGGGACGGTTCGGACTGAAGCTTTCTTT. This sequence encodes CATHPMGTVRTEAFF.

As to this clonotype: A read error is possible here, since a much larger clone lies one base away. V usage is TRBV7-3 and J usage is TRBJ1-1; the D is unclear. The germline V gene encodes CDR1 SGHTA and CDR2 FQGTGA. This CDR3 is built from 14 residues. This CDR3 reads CANSLGYGNTEAFF. In nucleotides, the CDR3 is TGTGCCAACAGCTTAGGGTACGGGAACACTGAAGCTTTCTTT.

On this clonotype itself: Being one base from a much bigger clone, this may be a read error. The gene calls are TRBV6-1 and TRBJ1-2; D not resolved. The germline V gene has CDR1 MNHNS and CDR2 SASEGT. CDR3 size: 13 residues. CDR3 DNA sequence: TGTGCCCGCAGTGAAGGCGGGGACTATGGCTACACCTTC. It translates to CARSEGGDYGYTF.

This clonotype was seen ten or more times. The chain carries TRBV19 and TRBJ1-4; TRBD1 matches 7 bases. CDR1 is LNHDA, CDR2 SQIVND, per germline (reference sequence). Germline trimming cut 4 bases from V and 8 bases from J; bases unmatched to any gene: 4. The CDR3 consists of 13 residues. The CDR3 DNA reads as TGTGCCAGTAGTAGCGGACAGGTGGAAAAACTGTTTTTT. This translates into CASSSGQVEKLFF.

At least ten counts were recorded for this clonotype. The chain joins TRBV29-1 to TRBJ2-7; weak D call: TRBD2 (5 bases). The CDR3 runs 12 residues. Germline-derived CDR1 and CDR2 are SQVTM and ANQGSEA. Trimming left V 5 bases short and J 0 bases short, with 8 bases between. CDR3 nucleotide sequence: TGCAGCGTTTTTGGGAGCTCCTACGAGCAGTACTTC. It encodes CSVFGSSYEQYF.

The DNA for the CDR3 is TGTGCCACCAGGACAGGAGGACTGAACACTGAAGCTTTCTTT. It is translated as CATRTGGLNTEAFF. V usage is TRBV10-3 and J usage is TRBJ1-1; 7 positions agree with TRBD1. V trimming: 10 bases; J trimming: 0 bases; junction bases outside the gene matches: 8. Germline loops: CDR1 ENHRY, CDR2 SYGVKD. This CDR3 has 14 residues.

In this sample, this clonotype turned up many times. The V call is TRBV29-1, the J call TRBJ2-7, with D hard to call. This CDR3 contains 13 residues. CDR1 is SQVTM and CDR2 is ANQGSEA in the germline V gene. V lost 2 bases to trimming and J lost 0 bases, with 8 bases between them. CDR3 protein: CSVEYGYSYEQYF. CDR3 in DNA: TGCAGCGTTGAATACGGCTACTCCTACGAGCAGTACTTC.

Here the CDR3 reads CASTGGRGNQPQHF. The CDR3 region has the DNA TGTGCCAGCACAGGAGGCAGGGGCAATCAGCCCCAGCATTTT. This chain connects TRBV10-3 to TRBJ1-5; weak D call: TRBD1 (5 bases). Trimming removed 10 bases from V and 2 bases from J, with 15 bases in between. The CDR3 runs to 14 residues. CDR1 ENHRY and CDR2 SYGVKD come from the germline V gene.

The CDR3 region is CASTGQGQLNTEAFF. CDR3 bases: TGTGCCAGCACCGGACAGGGACAACTGAACACTGAAGCTTTCTTT. This rearrangement joins TRBV2 to TRBJ1-1, with 8 bases lining up with TRBD1. V shed 7 bases, J shed 0 bases, and the junction held 7 bases outside the gene matches. Per the germline V gene, CDR1 is SNHLY and CDR2 is FYNNEI. The CDR3 sequence is 15 residues long.

This clonotype was seen more than once but under ten times. Here the CDR3 reads CSARALGRMNTEAFF. The CDR3 region has the DNA TGCAGTGCTAGAGCCCTAGGACGGATGAACACTGAAGCTTTCTTT. The gene calls are TRBV20-1 and TRBJ1-1, with D unresolved. With 1 base removed from V and 0 bases from J, the gap between germline ends came to 12 bases. Germline-derived CDR1 and CDR2 are DFQATT and SNEGSKA (reference sequence). CDR3 length: 15 amino acids.

The chain recombines TRBV4-3 with TRBJ2-7; D is ambiguous. Germline assignment: CDR1 LGHNA and CDR2 YSLEER. CDR3 length equals 13 residues. The V end lost 4 bases, the J end lost 5 bases, and 12 bases lay between the germline ends. The CDR3 nucleotides are TGCGCCAGCAGCCCCGGTGGAATTGACGAGCAGTACTTC. Residues: CASSPGGIDEQYF.

The gene calls are TRBV9 and TRBJ1-1; 7 positions match TRBD1. This CDR3 is built from 12 residues. V lost 5 bases and J lost 11; bases outside the gene matches: 9. CDR1 and CDR2 from the germline V gene are SGDLS and YYNGEE. CDR3 sequence reads: CASSFPGTAAFF. The CDR3 bases are TGTGCCAGCAGTTTTCCCGGGACAGCGGCTTTCTTT.

This clonotype was found many times. This chain links TRBV25-1 with TRBJ2-5; D ambiguous. Per germline, CDR1 MGHDK and CDR2 SYGVNS. This CDR3 is 10 amino acids long. Trimming shortened V by 4 bases and J by 9 bases, and 6 bases separated the two germline ends. CDR3 loop: CASSAGAQYF. CDR3 DNA sequence: TGTGCCAGCAGTGCAGGAGCCCAGTACTTC.

The chain recombines TRBV4-1 with TRBJ2-7, with no clear D. The germline V gene has CDR1 MGHRA and CDR2 YSYEKL. V lost 0 bases and J 1 base, leaving 7 bases between the germline ends. There are 14 residues in the CDR3. Written as DNA, the CDR3 is TGCGCCAGCAGCCAAGAACCACAGTCCTACGAGCAGTACTTC. This translates into CASSQEPQSYEQYF.